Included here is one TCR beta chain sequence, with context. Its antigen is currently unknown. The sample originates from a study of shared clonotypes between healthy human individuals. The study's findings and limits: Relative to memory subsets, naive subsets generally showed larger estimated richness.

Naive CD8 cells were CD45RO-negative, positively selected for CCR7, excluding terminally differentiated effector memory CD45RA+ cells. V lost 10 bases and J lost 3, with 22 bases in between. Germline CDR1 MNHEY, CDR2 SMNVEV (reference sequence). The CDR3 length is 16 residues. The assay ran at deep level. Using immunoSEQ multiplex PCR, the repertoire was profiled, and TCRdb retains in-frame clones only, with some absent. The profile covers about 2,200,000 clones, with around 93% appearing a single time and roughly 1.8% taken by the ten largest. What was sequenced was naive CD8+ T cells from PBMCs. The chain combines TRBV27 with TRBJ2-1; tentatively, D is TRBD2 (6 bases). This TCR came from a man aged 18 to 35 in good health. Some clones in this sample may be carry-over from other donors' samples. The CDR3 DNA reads TGTGCCACCGCCCGCGCGGGGATCCAACACTACAATGAGCAGTTCTTC. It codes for CATARAGIQHYNEQFF.